This T cell receptor (beta chain) was profiled in a study of T cell responses to AZD1222 COVID-19 vaccine. Sequenced by immunoSEQ multiplex PCR; TCRdb stores in-frame clones only, minus some. The top ten clones hold roughly 3.8% of a sample with 110,000 or so clones, more than 70% of them seen once. The sequences come from peripheral blood, collected 28 days after the second AZD1222 dose. This TCR came from an adult who received the AZD1222 COVID-19 vaccine.

CDR3 sequence (DNA): TGTGCCAGCTCACCCGCCAGGACAGGGCTCGATGGCTACACCTTC. It yields the protein CASSPARTGLDGYTF. The chain links TRBV18 to TRBJ1-2; TRBD1 matches 8 bases. The CDR3 is 15 amino acids. V lost 3 bases to trimming and J lost 6 bases; unmatched junction nucleotides: 9. The germline CDR1 and CDR2 sequences are KGHSH and LQKENI.